The 29 T cell receptor beta chains listed next were all sequenced from one sample in a study of T cell responses to AZD1222 COVID-19 vaccine. Libraries were prepared by immunoSEQ multiplex PCR; TCRdb keeps only in-frame clonotypes and omits some of them. The data hold under 150,000 clones, with more than 90% observed a single time. The starting material was peripheral blood, obtained 28 days after the second AZD1222 dose. All receptors derive from an adult who received the AZD1222 COVID-19 vaccine.

This clone was detected once. The V call is TRBV2, the J call TRBJ2-1; 9 bases align to TRBD2. The germline gives CDR1 SNHLY, CDR2 FYNNEI. V was pared by 4 bases and J by 5 bases, with 3 bases of the junction left unmatched. The CDR3 extends over 14 amino acids. Written as DNA, the CDR3 is TGTGCCAGCAGTGCTCTAGCGGGAAACAATGAGCAGTTCTTC. It encodes CASSALAGNNEQFF.

The chain is built from TRBV11-2 and TRBJ2-1, with no clear D. Looked up from germline, CDR1 is SGHAT and CDR2 is FQNNGV. CDR3 size: 13 residues. Trimming shortened V by 7 bases and J by 0 bases, and 7 bases separated the two germline ends. The CDR3 bases are TGTGCCAGCATGGATAGCTCCTACAATGAGCAGTTCTTC. Amino acids: CASMDSSYNEQFF. Combining the CDR3 with reference TRBV11-2 and TRBJ2-1 gives the whole variable domain EAGVAQSPRYKIIEKRQSVAFWCNPISGHATLYWYQQILGQGPKLLIQFQNNGVVDDSQLPKDRFSAERLKGVDSTLKIQPAKLEDSAVYLCASMDSSYNEQFFGPGTRLTVL.

V gene TRBV29-1 combines with J gene TRBJ1-1; D remains ambiguous. Germline lookup yields CDR1 SQVTM and CDR2 ANQGSEA. This CDR3 is 11 amino acids long. V was shortened by 8 bases and J by 5 bases, with 12 bases between the two germline ends. CDR3 nucleotide sequence: TGCAGCCATATTTTGGGGACTGAAGCTTTCTTT. This translates into CSHILGTEAFF.

The chain has TRBV12-3 or TRBV12-4 and TRBJ1-5; maybe TRBD1 (6 bases). Trimming left V 6 bases short and J 8 bases short, with 11 bases between. The CDR3 is made up of 12 amino acids. The CDR3 here is CASRKNREPQHF. CDR3 nucleotides: TGTGCCAGCAGGAAAAACAGGGAGCCCCAGCATTTT.

V and J are TRBV10-1 and TRBJ2-7; the D gene could be TRBD1 or TRBD2 (6 bases each). Germline V gives CDR1 WNHNN, CDR2 SYGVQD (reference sequence). The CDR3 runs to 14 residues. Trimming removed 3 bases from V and 4 bases from J, with 13 bases in between. The CDR3 DNA is TGCGCCAGCAGTGAATCCGGGGGCCTTTACGAGCAGTACTTC. Its translation: CASSESGGLYEQYF.

Only one count was recorded for this clone. Different DNA sequences within this sample yield the same CDR3. The CDR3: CASSLGQGSSYNEQFF. Here the CDR3 DNA reads TGCGCCAGCAGCTTAGGACAGGGAAGCTCCTACAATGAGCAGTTCTTC. J is TRBJ2-1 and V is TRBV5-1, with 8 bases matching TRBD1. The germline CDR1 and CDR2 sequences are SGHRS and YFSETQ. Trimming removed 2 bases from V and 0 bases from J; junction bases left unmatched: 4. The CDR3 totals 16 residues. Drawing the rest from reference TRBV5-1 and TRBJ2-1, the complete variable domain is KAGVTQTPRYLIKTRGQQVTLSCSPISGHRSVSWYQQTPGQGLQFLFEYFSETQRNKGNFPGRFSGRQFSNSRSEMNVSTLELGDSALYLCASSLGQGSSYNEQFFGPGTRLTVL.

The CDR3 DNA sequence: TGTGCCAGCTCACCAGAGCAGGGCCATGGCTACACCTTC. Translating it yields CASSPEQGHGYTF. The rearrangement joins TRBV18 to TRBJ1-2; a possible D gene is TRBD1 (5 bases). Deletions cut 2 bases from V and 6 bases from J, with 10 bases between. Germline V CDR1 and CDR2: KGHSH, LQKENI. There are 13 residues in the CDR3.

The chain links TRBV30 to TRBJ2-1; D possibly corresponds to TRBD1 (5 bases). The CDR3 totals 13 residues. The germline V gene encodes CDR1 GTSNPN and CDR2 SVGIG (reference sequence). V lost 2 bases and J lost 1, with 6 bases in between. The CDR3 loop is CAWSKGSYNEQFF. The CDR3 region has the DNA TGTGCCTGGAGTAAGGGGTCCTACAATGAGCAGTTCTTC.

V and J are TRBV2 and TRBJ1-5; maybe TRBD1 (5 bases). Trimming removed 4 bases at V and 5 bases at J, with 9 bases between. CDR3 length: 13 amino acids. Germline lookup yields CDR1 SNHLY and CDR2 FYNNEI. The CDR3 loop reads CASSAGEDQPQHF. CDR3 DNA sequence: TGTGCCAGCAGTGCGGGGGAAGATCAGCCCCAGCATTTT.

The rearrangement joins TRBV5-1 to TRBJ2-7; no clear D. The V end was cut by 4 bases, the J end by 0 bases, with 8 bases between. This CDR3 spans 13 amino acids. CDR1 and CDR2 (germline): SGHRS, YFSETQ. CDR3 nucleotide sequence: TGCGCCAGCAGCCAAGGGATCTCCTACGAGCAGTACTTC. This gives the protein CASSQGISYEQYF. The full variable domain, completed using reference TRBV5-1 and TRBJ2-7, is KAGVTQTPRYLIKTRGQQVTLSCSPISGHRSVSWYQQTPGQGLQFLFEYFSETQRNKGNFPGRFSGRQFSNSRSEMNVSTLELGDSALYLCASSQGISYEQYFGPGTRLTVT.

Only one count was recorded for this clone. The V gene is TRBV3-1 (or the pseudogene TRBV3-2), the J gene TRBJ2-7, with D tentatively TRBD2 (5 bases). The CDR3 contains 15 residues. Trimming shortened V by 2 bases and J by 0 bases, and 11 bases separated the two germline ends. The V gene's germline CDR1 is LGHDT and CDR2 YNNKEL (reference sequence). CDR3 sequence (DNA): TGTGCCAGCAGCCAATCAGCGGTAAGCTCCTACGAGCAGTACTTC. This encodes CASSQSAVSSYEQYF.

The rearrangement uses TRBV6-5 and TRBJ1-4; D gene uncertain. V lost 1 base to trimming and J lost 5 bases, with 8 bases between them. Germline-derived CDR1 and CDR2 are MNHEY and SVGAGI. The CDR3 runs to 14 residues. In DNA form, the CDR3 reads TGTGCCAGCAGTTACTATGTGGGCAATGAAAAACTGTTTTTT. Its protein product is CASSYYVGNEKLFF.

The chain has TRBV2 and TRBJ1-2, with 12 bases that match TRBD1. CDR1 is SNHLY, CDR2 FYNNEI, per germline. V dropped 7 bases and J dropped 7; count of bases not matched to a gene: 7. The CDR3 totals 14 residues. The DNA for the CDR3 is TGTGCCAGCACCCGGGACAGGGGGCAGGTTGGCTACACCTTC. Protein product: CASTRDRGQVGYTF.

This chain uses TRBV7-9 with TRBJ2-3; TRBD1 might be the D (5 bases). Germline CDR1 SEHNR, CDR2 FQNEAQ (reference sequence). CDR3 length: 15 amino acids. V lost 1 base, J lost 3 bases, and 11 bases lay in between. The CDR3 sequence: CASSLGRAGTDTQYF. The DNA for the CDR3 is TGTGCCAGCAGCTTAGGCAGGGCTGGTACAGATACGCAGTATTTT.

The gene calls are TRBV3-1 (or the pseudogene TRBV3-2) and TRBJ1-1; D uncertain. V was cut by 1 base and J by 2 bases, with 11 bases left in between. This CDR3 is 15 amino acids long. Germline V lookup: CDR1 LGHDT, CDR2 YNNKEL (reference sequence). The CDR3 coding sequence is TGTGCCAGCAGCCAAGGGTGGCTCGGAAACACTGAAGCTTTCTTT. Protein sequence: CASSQGWLGNTEAFF.

The rearrangement uses TRBV6-4 and TRBJ2-2; no clear D gene. This CDR3 has 9 residues. Germline lookup yields CDR1 MRHNA and CDR2 SNTAGT. Between the trimmed V and J ends, which lost 10 bases and 11 bases, there was a span of 8 bases. The CDR3 coding sequence is TGTGCCAACAAGAAAGAGCTGTTTTTT. Translating gives CANKKELFF.

The chain combines TRBV6-2 or TRBV6-3 with TRBJ1-5, with D perhaps matching TRBD1 (6 bases). V lost 6 bases and J 5 bases, leaving 17 bases between the germline ends. Germline V gene lookup returns CDR1 MNHEY and CDR2 SVGEGT. The CDR3 has 15 amino acids. DNA of the CDR3: TGTGCCAGCAGCCGAAGCACGCAGGGGTATCAGCCCCAGCATTTT. It yields the protein CASSRSTQGYQPQHF.

The chain links TRBV10-3 to TRBJ1-5, with TRBD1 matching over 11 bases. The CDR3 is 17 residues long. V shed 3 bases and J 3 bases; nucleotides not matched to a gene: 7. The germline gives CDR1 ENHRY, CDR2 SYGVKD. CDR3 loop: CAISETWTGGNNQPQHF. The CDR3 region has the DNA TGTGCCATCAGTGAAACATGGACAGGGGGCAACAATCAGCCCCAGCATTTT.

V usage is TRBV2 and J usage is TRBJ1-5; possible D gene TRBD1, 5 bases. The CDR3 is 13 residues long. The ends were cut back, 7 bases at V and 2 bases at J, with 9 bases in the middle. In germline, CDR1 is SNHLY, CDR2 FYNNEI. CDR3 in DNA: TGTGCCAGCAACGGGGACGGCAATCAGCCCCAGCATTTT. Translation gives CASNGDGNQPQHF.

This clone was seen only once. The chain employs TRBV7-6 and TRBJ1-1; possible D gene TRBD1, 6 bases. Germline V gene data show CDR1 as SGHVS and CDR2 as FNYEAQ. The CDR3 loop spans 15 amino acids. V was cut by 4 bases and J by 4 bases, with 16 bases left in between. Here the CDR3 DNA reads TGTGCCAGCAGCTCCGGACAGACGGGGAGCACTGAAGCTTTCTTT. Translated, it gives CASSSGQTGSTEAFF.

This chain connects TRBV6-5 to TRBJ2-7, with TRBD1 identical over 10 bases. The trim removed 6 bases at V and 2 bases at J, leaving 7 bases unmatched. The CDR3 loop spans 15 amino acids. Germline V gives CDR1 MNHEY, CDR2 SVGAGI. CDR3: CASRAGTGDPYEQYF. DNA for the CDR3: TGTGCCAGCAGAGCCGGGACAGGGGACCCCTACGAGCAGTACTTC.

Comment on this clone: A read error may produce the germline difference seen at one junction end. This chain connects TRBV5-8 to TRBJ1-5, with 7 nucleotides matching TRBD1. Germline loops: CDR1 SGHTS, CDR2 YDEGEE. CDR3 length: 13 amino acids. CDR3 coding DNA: TGTGCCAGCAGCTTAGAGCGACAGGGAAGTTCGTATTTT. It is translated as CASSLERQGSSYF.

The chain joins TRBV28 to TRBJ1-1; no clear D gene. The CDR3 is made up of 12 amino acids. Germline CDR1 reads MDHEN; CDR2 reads SYDVKM. Trimming removed 2 bases at V and 3 bases at J, with 4 bases between. The CDR3 DNA reads as TGTGCCAGCAGTTTAGGGTACACTGAAGCTTTCTTT. It encodes CASSLGYTEAFF. Complete variable domain (other parts from reference TRBV28 and TRBJ1-1): DVKVTQSSRYLVKRTGEKVFLECVQDMDHENMFWYRQDPGLGLRLIYFSYDVKMKEKGDIPEGYSVSREKKERFSLILESASTNQTSMYLCASSLGYTEAFFGQGTRLTVV.

The rearrangement joins TRBV11-1 to TRBJ1-4, with D tentatively TRBD1 (6 bases). This CDR3 contains 15 residues. Germline loops: CDR1 SGHAT, CDR2 FQDESV (reference sequence). Trimming removed 2 bases at V and 7 bases at J, with 14 bases between. The CDR3 loop reads CASSLNTEGGEKLFF. The CDR3 bases are TGTGCCAGCAGCTTAAATACCGAAGGGGGTGAAAAACTGTTTTTT.

The chain links TRBV3-1 (or the pseudogene TRBV3-2) to TRBJ2-1; 9 nucleotides agree with TRBD2. J gave up 2 bases and V 8 bases, and 7 bases lay outside the gene matches. The CDR3 is made up of 15 amino acids. Germline V gene data show CDR1 as LGHDT and CDR2 as YNNKEL (reference sequence). The CDR3: CASSRASGAYNEQFF. The DNA for the CDR3 is TGTGCCAGCTCCCGGGCTAGCGGGGCCTACAATGAGCAGTTCTTC.

The gene calls are TRBV12-5 and TRBJ2-7, with D possibly being TRBD1 (6 bases). Germline V gene sequence: CDR1 LGHNT, CDR2 FRNRAP. The V end was cut by 0 bases, the J end by 7 bases, with 10 bases between. This CDR3 region has 13 residues. CDR3 amino acids: CASGLVTGREQYF. CDR3 coding DNA: TGTGCTAGTGGTTTGGTTACAGGGCGGGAGCAGTACTTC.

Written as DNA, the CDR3 is TGTGCCAGCAGCTCCATCGCCAGGGGGGGGGATAAGGACACTGAAGCTTTCTTT. Its translation: CASSSIARGGDKDTEAFF. The J gene is TRBJ1-1, the V gene TRBV7-2; TRBD1 matches at 7 bases. The CDR3 extends over 18 amino acids. CDR1 and CDR2 from the germline V gene are SGHTA and FQGNSA. V dropped 4 bases and J dropped 3; count of bases not matched to a gene: 17.

This rearrangement joins TRBV2 to TRBJ2-3; TRBD2 matches 9 bases. Germline CDR1 SNHLY, CDR2 FYNNEI. V lost 6 bases, J lost 5 bases, and 6 bases stayed unmatched. The CDR3 totals 14 residues. CDR3 DNA sequence: TGTGCCAGCAGGCTAGCGGGATGGGAAGATACGCAGTATTTT. This encodes CASRLAGWEDTQYF.

The chain couples TRBV4-1 to TRBJ2-7, with D possibly TRBD2 on 6 matching bases. Germline values: CDR1 MGHRA, CDR2 YSYEKL. CDR3 length: 13 amino acids. The CDR3 sequence: CASSQKTSPRRDV. Here the CDR3 DNA reads TGCGCCAGCAGCCAAAAGACATCGCCGCGGAGGGACGTC.